Each of the 31 T cell receptor beta chains below was sequenced from the same sample in a study of cytomegalovirus exposure and HLA in healthy donors. The PCR contained 60 Vbeta and 13 Jbeta primers. Method: immunoSEQ multiplex PCR; TCRdb's copy keeps in-frame clones and lacks some. The sample records 100,000 or so clones, around 80% being singletons. Sample: PBMCs. These TCRs come from a woman in her forties in good health and CMV-seronegative.

This chain connects TRBV4-2 to TRBJ1-5; 7 bases align to TRBD1. CDR1 LGHNA and CDR2 YNFKEQ come from the germline V gene. The CDR3 length is 13 residues. J lost 7 bases, V lost 11 bases, and 11 bases had no gene match. CDR3 loop: CAGNQGDPQPQHF. CDR3 bases: TGTGCCGGTAATCAGGGGGATCCGCAGCCCCAGCATTTT.

The CDR3 region is CASSLPSGGADTQYF. CDR3 coding DNA: TGTGCCAGCAGCTTACCTAGCGGGGGGGCTGATACGCAGTATTTT. This chain connects TRBV7-8 to TRBJ2-3, with TRBD2 matching over 12 bases. Looked up from germline, CDR1 is SGHVS and CDR2 is FQNEAQ. J lost 6 bases, V lost 2 bases, and 3 bases had no gene match. This CDR3 comprises 15 residues. The full variable domain, in which reference TRBV7-8 and TRBJ2-3 provide the parts outside the CDR3, is GAGVSQSPRYKVAKRGQDVALRCDPISGHVSLFWYQQALGQGPEFLTYFQNEAQLDKSGLPSDRFFAERPEGSVSTLKIQRTQQEDSAVYLCASSLPSGGADTQYFGPGTRLTVL.

The V and J genes are TRBV6-1 and TRBJ1-2, with 9 bases lining up with TRBD1. V shed 6 bases, J shed 4 bases, and the junction held 9 bases outside the gene matches. Germline CDR1 reads MNHNS; CDR2 reads SASEGT. The CDR3 loop spans 15 amino acids. DNA of the CDR3: TGTGCCAGCAGCTATGAACAGGGGGCGTCCTATGGCTACACCTTC. Encoded protein: CASSYEQGASYGYTF.

The gene calls are TRBV5-1 and TRBJ2-3; perhaps TRBD1 as D (7 bases). Trimming cost V 0 bases and J 7 bases, with 12 bases left between them. CDR3 size: 14 residues. Per the germline V gene, CDR1 is SGHRS and CDR2 is YFSETQ. The CDR3 is CASSLDRGGNTQYF. The CDR3 DNA sequence: TGCGCCAGCAGCTTGGACAGGGGCGGGAATACGCAGTATTTT.

This clone came up once. Germline and junction disagree at one end, which may indicate a read error. V usage is TRBV19 and J usage is TRBJ1-5; 8 bases are a match to TRBD1. In germline, CDR1 is LNHDA, CDR2 SQIVND (reference sequence). The CDR3 is 16 residues long. CDR3 nucleotide sequence: TGTGCCAGTAGTATATTAGAGTGGGACAGGAATCGGCCCCAGCATTTT. It yields the protein CASSILEWDRNRPQHF.

The rearrangement links TRBV4-3 to TRBJ2-7; 7 bases line up with TRBD1. Trimming removed 0 bases from V and 7 bases from J; junction bases left unmatched: 6. The germline gives CDR1 LGHNA, CDR2 YSLEER. The CDR3 covers 14 residues. CDR3 loop: CASSQETGSREQYF. CDR3 nucleotides: TGCGCCAGCAGCCAAGAGACAGGGTCCAGGGAGCAGTACTTC.

This chain uses TRBV6-6 with TRBJ2-2; 11 nucleotides match TRBD2. Trimming cost V 7 bases and J 6 bases; bases outside gene matches: 7. Germline values: CDR1 MNHNY, CDR2 SVGAGI (reference sequence). This CDR3 has 15 residues. The CDR3 nucleotides read TGTGCCAGCACCAATAGCGGGAGGGCCGCCGGGGAGCTGTTTTTT. It codes for CASTNSGRAAGELFF.

This clone was counted between two and nine times. The rearrangement links TRBV11-2 to TRBJ2-3; TRBD2 is a possible D gene (6 bases). Germline CDR1 is SGHAT and CDR2 is FQNNGV. The CDR3 runs to 15 residues. V was shortened by 8 bases and J by 5 bases, with 20 bases between the two germline ends. CDR3 sequence reads: CASSRRDPNRDTQYF. CDR3 sequence (DNA): TGTGCCAGCTCTAGGCGGGACCCTAACCGAGATACGCAGTATTTT. Full variable domain (remainder filled in from reference TRBV11-2 and TRBJ2-3): EAGVAQSPRYKIIEKRQSVAFWCNPISGHATLYWYQQILGQGPKLLIQFQNNGVVDDSQLPKDRFSAERLKGVDSTLKIQPAKLEDSAVYLCASSRRDPNRDTQYFGPGTRLTVL.

The chain employs TRBV7-2 and TRBJ2-7; D might be TRBD1 (6 bases). Per germline, CDR1 SGHTA and CDR2 FQGNSA. The CDR3 sequence is 18 residues long. V lost 5 bases and J lost 2, with 25 bases in between. The CDR3, as DNA: TGTGCCAGCAGCCTAAGTGCTCAAGGAACAGGGACCACCTACGAGCAGTACTTC. Translating it yields CASSLSAQGTGTTYEQYF.

This chain links TRBV30 with TRBJ1-2; 9 bases match TRBD1. The CDR3 is made up of 13 amino acids. The V gene's germline CDR1 is GTSNPN and CDR2 SVGIG (reference sequence). The trim removed 6 bases at V and 4 bases at J, leaving 6 bases unmatched. CDR3 region: CACKDRGIYGYTF. As DNA, the CDR3 is TGTGCCTGCAAAGACAGGGGGATCTATGGCTACACCTTC.

The chain recombines TRBV7-9 with TRBJ1-5; 8 bases agree with TRBD1. The CDR3 is 15 residues long. Germline V gene data show CDR1 as SEHNR and CDR2 as FQNEAQ (reference sequence). V gave up 3 bases and J gave up 7 bases; unmatched junction bases: 8. CDR3 region: CASSFDGQGGQPQHF. In DNA, the CDR3 is TGTGCCAGCAGCTTTGATGGACAGGGTGGGCAGCCCCAGCATTTT.

V and J are TRBV7-2 and TRBJ2-1; TRBD1 aligns across 10 bases. From germline, CDR1 is SGHTA and CDR2 FQGNSA. Germline trimming cut 0 bases from V and 5 bases from J; bases unmatched to any gene: 4. This CDR3 comprises 16 residues. Here the CDR3 DNA reads TGTGCCAGCAGCTTAGCGAGACAGGGGGCCCACAATGAGCAGTTCTTC. This encodes CASSLARQGAHNEQFF.

This chain links TRBV7-2 with TRBJ2-3; a weak D match, TRBD1 (5 bases). V lost 5 bases and J lost 2, with 11 bases in between. The length of the CDR3 is 14 residues. Per the germline V gene, CDR1 is SGHTA and CDR2 is FQGNSA. The chain's CDR3 is CASSPGRVTDTQYF. The CDR3 DNA is TGTGCCAGCAGCCCCGGCAGGGTCACAGATACGCAGTATTTT.

The chain carries TRBV18 and TRBJ2-3, with 9 bases aligning to TRBD1. V trimming: 6 bases; J trimming: 5 bases; junction bases outside the gene matches: 9. The CDR3 is 15 amino acids. Germline loops: CDR1 KGHSH, CDR2 LQKENI. CDR3 protein: CASSINRGRGDTQYF. Here the CDR3 DNA reads TGTGCCAGCTCTATAAACAGGGGGCGCGGAGATACGCAGTATTTT.

This chain connects TRBV9 to TRBJ2-5, with a tentative D call TRBD2 (5 bases). The CDR3 runs to 14 residues. V was cut by 1 base and J by 4 bases, with 11 bases left in between. Germline CDR1 SGDLS, CDR2 YYNGEE. CDR3 in amino acids: CASSVLPEGETQYF. The DNA for the CDR3 is TGTGCCAGCAGCGTATTGCCCGAGGGAGAGACCCAGTACTTC.

The V and J genes are TRBV6-6 and TRBJ2-7, with 7 nucleotides matching TRBD2. In germline, CDR1 is MNHNY, CDR2 SVGAGI (reference sequence). The J segment lost 1 base and the V segment lost 6 bases, leaving 3 bases of the junction unmatched. The CDR3 consists of 13 residues. CDR3 nucleotide sequence: TGTGCCAGCAGCCCCGGGGGGTCCTACGAGCAGTACTTC. It translates to CASSPGGSYEQYF.

In its sample, this clone was seen once. The J gene is TRBJ2-5, the V gene TRBV2, with TRBD2 as a possible D gene (5 bases). Trimming stripped 4 bases from V and 5 bases from J, with 8 bases between. Germline CDR1 is SNHLY and CDR2 is FYNNEI. CDR3 length equals 12 residues. The chain's CDR3 is CASSVEGETQYF. The DNA for the CDR3 is TGTGCCAGCAGTGTAGAGGGTGAGACCCAGTACTTC.

The chain couples TRBV5-1 to TRBJ2-5; D perhaps matches TRBD2 (6 bases). Germline CDR1 SGHRS, CDR2 YFSETQ. The V gene lost 0 bases and the J gene lost 4 bases, with 16 bases spanning the gap. The CDR3 sequence is 16 residues long. CDR3: CASSLEGTLHGETQYF. In DNA form, the CDR3 reads TGCGCCAGCAGCTTGGAGGGGACTCTGCACGGAGAGACCCAGTACTTC. The full variable domain, its missing parts supplied by reference TRBV5-1 and TRBJ2-5, is KAGVTQTPRYLIKTRGQQVTLSCSPISGHRSVSWYQQTPGQGLQFLFEYFSETQRNKGNFPGRFSGRQFSNSRSEMNVSTLELGDSALYLCASSLEGTLHGETQYFGPGTRLLVL.

The chain has TRBV5-4 and TRBJ2-1; possibly TRBD2 for D (5 bases). Germline loops: CDR1 SGHNT, CDR2 YYREEE (reference sequence). The CDR3 contains 13 residues. With 0 bases removed from V and 5 bases from J, the gap between germline ends came to 6 bases. The CDR3 coding sequence is TGTGCCAGCAGCTTGGTCGGGAACAATGAGCAGTTCTTC. Amino acid sequence: CASSLVGNNEQFF.

The rearrangement joins TRBV19 to TRBJ2-3, with D perhaps matching TRBD2 (6 bases). CDR3 size: 14 residues. The ends were cut back, 2 bases at V and 2 bases at J, with 8 bases in the middle. Germline V gene lookup returns CDR1 LNHDA and CDR2 SQIVND (reference sequence). Written as DNA, the CDR3 is TGTGCCAGTAGTATACGACTAGACACAGATACGCAGTATTTT. Translation: CASSIRLDTDTQYF.

V usage is TRBV5-1 and J usage is TRBJ2-7; weak D call: TRBD2 (6 bases). Germline V gene data show CDR1 as SGHRS and CDR2 as YFSETQ. V was shortened by 5 bases and J by 6 bases, with 18 bases between the two germline ends. The CDR3 runs to 14 residues. The CDR3 here is CASSLTPTGGEQYF. Here the CDR3 DNA reads TGCGCCAGCAGTCTGACCCCCACCGGGGGCGAGCAGTACTTC. Combining the CDR3 with reference TRBV5-1 and TRBJ2-7 gives the whole variable domain KAGVTQTPRYLIKTRGQQVTLSCSPISGHRSVSWYQQTPGQGLQFLFEYFSETQRNKGNFPGRFSGRQFSNSRSEMNVSTLELGDSALYLCASSLTPTGGEQYFGPGTRLTVT.

The rearrangement links TRBV30 to TRBJ1-1, with a possible D match to TRBD1 (5 bases). With 2 bases removed from V and 3 bases from J, the gap between germline ends came to 13 bases. Germline V gene sequence: CDR1 GTSNPN, CDR2 SVGIG (reference sequence). CDR3 size: 14 residues. CDR3 bases: TGTGCCTGGAGTTGGGGGACTAGGGACACTGAAGCTTTCTTT. Translated, it gives CAWSWGTRDTEAFF.

The chain couples TRBV6-5 to TRBJ1-1; TRBD1 is a possible D gene (6 bases). V lost 6 bases and J lost 0, with 11 bases in between. Germline values: CDR1 MNHEY, CDR2 SVGAGI. The CDR3 has 14 amino acids. The CDR3 region has the DNA TGTGCCAGCAGGAGGGACACTGTGAACACTGAAGCTTTCTTT. Residues: CASRRDTVNTEAFF.

This rearrangement joins TRBV28 to TRBJ1-6; D possibly corresponds to TRBD1 (6 bases). There are 15 residues in the CDR3. Germline V gene sequence: CDR1 MDHEN, CDR2 SYDVKM. The V gene lost 5 bases and the J gene lost 7 bases, with 15 bases spanning the gap. The CDR3 sequence is CASSENRDWNSPLHF. The CDR3 DNA reads as TGTGCCAGCAGTGAAAACAGGGATTGGAATTCACCCCTCCACTTT.

This chain uses TRBV6-5 with TRBJ1-2; TRBD1 agrees at 9 bases. V was clipped by 5 bases and J by 5 bases; unmatched bases: 9. The CDR3 covers 15 residues. From germline, CDR1 is MNHEY and CDR2 SVGAGI. CDR3 nucleotide sequence: TGTGCCAGCAGTGGTGACAGGGGGACGGGGTATGGCTACACCTTC. Its protein product is CASSGDRGTGYGYTF.

The chain employs TRBV2 and TRBJ1-2; D unclear. Trimming removed 6 bases from V and 8 bases from J, with 19 bases in between. Germline V gene sequence: CDR1 SNHLY, CDR2 FYNNEI. This CDR3 comprises 14 residues. CDR3 DNA: TGTGCCAGCAGGGCCGGGATTTCCTATGGCGGCTACACCTTC. Its translation: CASRAGISYGGYTF. Using reference TRBV2 and TRBJ1-2 for the parts outside the CDR3, the full variable domain is EPEVTQTPSHQVTQMGQEVILRCVPISNHLYFYWYRQILGQKVEFLVSFYNNEISEKSEIFDDQFSVERPDGSNFTLKIRSTKLEDSAMYFCASRAGISYGGYTFGSGTRLTVV.

The V call is TRBV7-9, the J call TRBJ2-7, with TRBD2 matching 12 bases. Germline CDR1 SEHNR, CDR2 FQNEAQ (reference sequence). This CDR3 region has 15 residues. The junction had 3 bases not matched to a gene; V was cut back by 2 bases and J by 4 bases. The CDR3 spells CASSLITSGRYEQYF. CDR3 coding DNA: TGTGCCAGCAGCTTAATAACTAGCGGGAGGTACGAGCAGTACTTC.

This chain links TRBV5-5 with TRBJ2-1; D remains unclear. CDR1 is SGHKS and CDR2 is YYEKEE in the germline V gene (reference sequence). The length of the CDR3 is 13 residues. V was cut by 4 bases and J by 4 bases, with 9 bases left in between. The DNA of the CDR3 is TGTGCCAGCAGCCTCACTAATTACAATGAGCAGTTCTTC. Amino acids: CASSLTNYNEQFF.

This chain links TRBV13 with TRBJ1-1; 9 nucleotides line up with TRBD1. The CDR3 covers 18 residues. From germline, CDR1 is PRHDT and CDR2 FYEKMQ (reference sequence). J lost 5 bases, V lost 2 bases, and 15 bases had no gene match. CDR3 in DNA: TGTGCCAGCAGCTTACGTAGGTTGACAGGGGGAGGAAAGACTGAAGCTTTCTTT. This translates into CASSLRRLTGGGKTEAFF.

V is TRBV28 and J is TRBJ2-7; 11 nucleotides align to TRBD2. This CDR3 comprises 15 residues. Trimming removed 3 bases from V and 4 bases from J; junction bases left unmatched: 5. Germline CDR1 and CDR2: MDHEN and SYDVKM. For the CDR3, the DNA is TGTGCCAGCAGTTTGGTACTAGCGGGAGTGTACGAGCAGTACTTC. It encodes CASSLVLAGVYEQYF. The entire variable domain, with the rest obtained from reference TRBV28 and TRBJ2-7, is as follows: DVKVTQSSRYLVKRTGEKVFLECVQDMDHENMFWYRQDPGLGLRLIYFSYDVKMKEKGDIPEGYSVSREKKERFSLILESASTNQTSMYLCASSLVLAGVYEQYFGPGTRLTVT.

The chain employs TRBV6-5 and TRBJ1-2, with 7 bases fitting TRBD1. The germline CDR1 and CDR2 sequences are MNHEY and SVGAGI. The CDR3 has 14 amino acids. V shed 5 bases, J shed 8 bases, and the junction held 11 bases outside the gene matches. CDR3 sequence reads: CASSRDSQGYGYTF. CDR3 nucleotide sequence: TGTGCCAGCAGTCGGGACAGCCAGGGCTACGGCTACACCTTC.